A single sample is the source of the 9 T cell receptor beta chains below, sequenced in a study of blood T cell repertoires in COVID-19. Sequencing used immunoSEQ multiplex PCR; TCRdb keeps in-frame clones, though not all of them. The data show around 200,000 clones, about 88% seen once. Input material: peripheral blood. The source of these receptors is a man aged 18-30 years with active or convalescent COVID-19.

V and J are TRBV18 and TRBJ1-4; D not certain. Trimming shortened V by 2 bases and J by 0 bases, and 7 bases separated the two germline ends. CDR3 length: 15 amino acids. Looked up from germline, CDR1 is KGHSH and CDR2 is LQKENI. CDR3 DNA: TGTGCCAGCTCACCAATCCAGGCAACTAATGAAAAACTGTTTTTT. Translating gives CASSPIQATNEKLFF.

This clone was observed a handful of times. The CDR3: CASTSGGRATNEKLFF. Here the CDR3 DNA reads TGCGCCAGCACCTCTGGGGGCAGGGCAACTAATGAAAAACTGTTTTTT. The chain uses TRBV5-1 and TRBJ1-4, with D possibly matching TRBD1 (6 bases). The CDR3 runs to 16 residues. CDR1 is SGHRS, CDR2 YFSETQ, per germline. V was trimmed by 6 bases and J by 0 bases, leaving 15 bases between them.

CDR3 loop: CASSETVLFATNEKLFF. In DNA, the CDR3 is TGTGCCAGCAGCGAAACAGTCCTATTTGCAACTAATGAAAAACTGTTTTTT. The chain carries TRBV27 and TRBJ1-4, with D unresolved. Trimming cost V 6 bases and J 0 bases, with 17 bases left between them. The germline V gene encodes CDR1 MNHEY and CDR2 SMNVEV (reference sequence). The CDR3 totals 17 residues.

V usage is TRBV5-1 and J usage is TRBJ2-7; no firm D call. Germline-derived CDR1 and CDR2 are SGHRS and YFSETQ. V shed 0 bases and J shed 6 bases, with 13 bases lying between them. CDR3 size: 14 residues. The CDR3 loop is CASSLDDSPGEQYF. Written as DNA, the CDR3 is TGCGCCAGCAGCTTGGATGATAGTCCAGGCGAGCAGTACTTC.

This chain joins TRBV6-5 and TRBJ1-5, with a possible D match to TRBD1 (6 bases). V was trimmed by 7 bases and J by 0 bases, leaving 10 bases between them. The CDR3 covers 14 residues. Germline V gene lookup returns CDR1 MNHEY and CDR2 SVGAGI. The DNA for the CDR3 is TGTGCCAGCAAGAGGACAGTTAGCAATCAGCCCCAGCATTTT. It specifies CASKRTVSNQPQHF.

J is TRBJ2-7 and V is TRBV11-2; TRBD1 agrees at 7 bases. V lost 4 bases to trimming and J lost 3 bases; unmatched junction nucleotides: 9. This CDR3 contains 15 residues. Germline assignment: CDR1 SGHAT and CDR2 FQNNGV. CDR3 sequence: CASSSRQGHNYEQYF. The CDR3 coding sequence is TGTGCCAGCAGCTCACGACAGGGACATAACTACGAGCAGTACTTC.

This rearrangement joins TRBV11-2 to TRBJ2-3, with 9 positions matching TRBD2. This CDR3 has 15 residues. CDR1 and CDR2 (germline): SGHAT, FQNNGV. Trimming cost V 1 base and J 11 bases; bases outside gene matches: 10. CDR3 sequence reads: CASSLAAAGGHKQYF. Written as DNA, the CDR3 is TGTGCCAGCAGCTTAGCGGCGGCGGGGGGGCATAAGCAGTATTTT. The entire variable domain, with the rest obtained from reference TRBV11-2 and TRBJ2-3, is as follows: EAGVAQSPRYKIIEKRQSVAFWCNPISGHATLYWYQQILGQGPKLLIQFQNNGVVDDSQLPKDRFSAERLKGVDSTLKIQPAKLEDSAVYLCASSLAAAGGHKQYFGPGTRLTVL.

In nucleotides, the CDR3 is TGTGCCAGCAGCGATGCGCAAAACAGGATGTCCGGTCAGCCCCAGCATTTT. This translates into CASSDAQNRMSGQPQHF. The V gene is TRBV2, the J gene TRBJ1-5; a possible D gene is TRBD1 (5 bases). Trimming removed 6 bases at V and 6 bases at J, with 24 bases between. Looked up from germline, CDR1 is SNHLY and CDR2 is FYNNEI. The CDR3 totals 17 residues.

The V gene is TRBV3-1 (or the pseudogene TRBV3-2), the J gene TRBJ2-1; TRBD1 aligns across 9 bases. The V segment lost 1 base and the J segment 9 bases; nucleotides outside the gene matches: 7. This CDR3 spans 15 amino acids. CDR1 is LGHDT, CDR2 YNNKEL, per germline (reference sequence). The CDR3 protein is CASSQVGTGGFEQFF. The CDR3 DNA follows: TGTGCCAGCAGCCAAGTTGGTACAGGGGGCTTTGAGCAGTTCTTC.